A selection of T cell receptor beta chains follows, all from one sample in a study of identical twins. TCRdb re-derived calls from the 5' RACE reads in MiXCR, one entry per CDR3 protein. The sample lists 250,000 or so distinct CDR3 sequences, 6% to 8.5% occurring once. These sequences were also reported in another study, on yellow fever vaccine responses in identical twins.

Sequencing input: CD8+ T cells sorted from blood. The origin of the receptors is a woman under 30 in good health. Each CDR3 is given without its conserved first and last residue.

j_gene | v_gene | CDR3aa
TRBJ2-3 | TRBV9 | ASSDPTSGGTDTQY
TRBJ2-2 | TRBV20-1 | SASPPNTGELF
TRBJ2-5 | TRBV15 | ATEGQGQETQY
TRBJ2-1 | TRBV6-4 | ASSDGPPGDRGNEQF
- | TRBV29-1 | SVTTSGRYYEQY
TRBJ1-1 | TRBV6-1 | ASSVGTAEKAF
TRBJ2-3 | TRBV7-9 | ASSLAGDIPTDTQY
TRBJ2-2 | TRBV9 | ASSPRIKNANTGELF
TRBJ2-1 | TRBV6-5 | ASSYSWSSYNEQF
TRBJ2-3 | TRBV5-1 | ASSFYRQGTLDTQY
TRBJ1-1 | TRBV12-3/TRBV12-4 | ASSPQAIPLKTEAF
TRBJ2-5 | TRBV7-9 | ASSVQETQY
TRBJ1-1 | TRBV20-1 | SAREGLPVNTEAF
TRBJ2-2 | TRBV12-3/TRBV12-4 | ASSPQSLAGVAGELF
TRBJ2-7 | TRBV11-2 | ASSTPGGRYYEQY
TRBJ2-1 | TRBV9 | ASSVGGAQYNEQF
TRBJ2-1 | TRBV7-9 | ASSWSRDRVGEQF
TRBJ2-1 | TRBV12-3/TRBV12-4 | ASSLGEGGGGQF
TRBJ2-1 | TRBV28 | ASSFWPTGSQIYNEQF
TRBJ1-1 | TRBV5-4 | ASSFSGAGTEAF
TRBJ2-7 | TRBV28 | ASSTGQGSEQY
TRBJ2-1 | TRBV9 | ASSVRSGSAYNEQF
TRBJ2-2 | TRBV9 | ASSSRRVPGSYTGELF
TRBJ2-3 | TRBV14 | ASSQAPGTVHTQY
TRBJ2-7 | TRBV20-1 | SARFGYEQY
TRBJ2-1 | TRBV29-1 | SVSGGAWNEQF
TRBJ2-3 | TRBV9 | ASSVEPSMSTDTQY
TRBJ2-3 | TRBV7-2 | ASRARSRNTDTQY
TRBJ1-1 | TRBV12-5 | ASGWVDTNTEAF
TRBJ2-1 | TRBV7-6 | ASSLAQDPTSGAGKLYNEQF
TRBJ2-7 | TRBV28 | ASRPQGYEQY
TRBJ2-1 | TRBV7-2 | ASSRSDYNEQF
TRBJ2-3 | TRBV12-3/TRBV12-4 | ASSLHADSTDTQY
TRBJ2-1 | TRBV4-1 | ASSQAESSYNEQF
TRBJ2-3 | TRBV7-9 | ASSLEGVGDTQY
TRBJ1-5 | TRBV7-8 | ASSLAWGRNQPQH
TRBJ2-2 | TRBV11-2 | ASSLEGAWGTGELF
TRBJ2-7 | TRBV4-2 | ASSQGPAGGPLYEQY
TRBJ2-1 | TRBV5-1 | ASSLEREGLDEQF
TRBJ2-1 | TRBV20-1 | SAENRDRAYNEQF
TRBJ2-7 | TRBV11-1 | ASSLASLAEQY
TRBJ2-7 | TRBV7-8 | ASSLAYAGVGEQY
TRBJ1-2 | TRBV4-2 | ASSQDGGPNYGYT
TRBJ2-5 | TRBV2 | ASSEAPTGVRGETQY
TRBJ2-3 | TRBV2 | ASRNSNRAATDTQY
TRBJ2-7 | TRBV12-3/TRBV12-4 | ASSFSPAEQY
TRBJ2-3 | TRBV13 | ASSLAGYGPQPADTQY
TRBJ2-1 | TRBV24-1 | ATSDLPDSRYNEQF
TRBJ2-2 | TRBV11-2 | ASSPGTNGELF
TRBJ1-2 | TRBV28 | ASTGTRNYGYT
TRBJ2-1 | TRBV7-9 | ASSPLGGEQF
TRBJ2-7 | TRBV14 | ASRGTSIHEQY